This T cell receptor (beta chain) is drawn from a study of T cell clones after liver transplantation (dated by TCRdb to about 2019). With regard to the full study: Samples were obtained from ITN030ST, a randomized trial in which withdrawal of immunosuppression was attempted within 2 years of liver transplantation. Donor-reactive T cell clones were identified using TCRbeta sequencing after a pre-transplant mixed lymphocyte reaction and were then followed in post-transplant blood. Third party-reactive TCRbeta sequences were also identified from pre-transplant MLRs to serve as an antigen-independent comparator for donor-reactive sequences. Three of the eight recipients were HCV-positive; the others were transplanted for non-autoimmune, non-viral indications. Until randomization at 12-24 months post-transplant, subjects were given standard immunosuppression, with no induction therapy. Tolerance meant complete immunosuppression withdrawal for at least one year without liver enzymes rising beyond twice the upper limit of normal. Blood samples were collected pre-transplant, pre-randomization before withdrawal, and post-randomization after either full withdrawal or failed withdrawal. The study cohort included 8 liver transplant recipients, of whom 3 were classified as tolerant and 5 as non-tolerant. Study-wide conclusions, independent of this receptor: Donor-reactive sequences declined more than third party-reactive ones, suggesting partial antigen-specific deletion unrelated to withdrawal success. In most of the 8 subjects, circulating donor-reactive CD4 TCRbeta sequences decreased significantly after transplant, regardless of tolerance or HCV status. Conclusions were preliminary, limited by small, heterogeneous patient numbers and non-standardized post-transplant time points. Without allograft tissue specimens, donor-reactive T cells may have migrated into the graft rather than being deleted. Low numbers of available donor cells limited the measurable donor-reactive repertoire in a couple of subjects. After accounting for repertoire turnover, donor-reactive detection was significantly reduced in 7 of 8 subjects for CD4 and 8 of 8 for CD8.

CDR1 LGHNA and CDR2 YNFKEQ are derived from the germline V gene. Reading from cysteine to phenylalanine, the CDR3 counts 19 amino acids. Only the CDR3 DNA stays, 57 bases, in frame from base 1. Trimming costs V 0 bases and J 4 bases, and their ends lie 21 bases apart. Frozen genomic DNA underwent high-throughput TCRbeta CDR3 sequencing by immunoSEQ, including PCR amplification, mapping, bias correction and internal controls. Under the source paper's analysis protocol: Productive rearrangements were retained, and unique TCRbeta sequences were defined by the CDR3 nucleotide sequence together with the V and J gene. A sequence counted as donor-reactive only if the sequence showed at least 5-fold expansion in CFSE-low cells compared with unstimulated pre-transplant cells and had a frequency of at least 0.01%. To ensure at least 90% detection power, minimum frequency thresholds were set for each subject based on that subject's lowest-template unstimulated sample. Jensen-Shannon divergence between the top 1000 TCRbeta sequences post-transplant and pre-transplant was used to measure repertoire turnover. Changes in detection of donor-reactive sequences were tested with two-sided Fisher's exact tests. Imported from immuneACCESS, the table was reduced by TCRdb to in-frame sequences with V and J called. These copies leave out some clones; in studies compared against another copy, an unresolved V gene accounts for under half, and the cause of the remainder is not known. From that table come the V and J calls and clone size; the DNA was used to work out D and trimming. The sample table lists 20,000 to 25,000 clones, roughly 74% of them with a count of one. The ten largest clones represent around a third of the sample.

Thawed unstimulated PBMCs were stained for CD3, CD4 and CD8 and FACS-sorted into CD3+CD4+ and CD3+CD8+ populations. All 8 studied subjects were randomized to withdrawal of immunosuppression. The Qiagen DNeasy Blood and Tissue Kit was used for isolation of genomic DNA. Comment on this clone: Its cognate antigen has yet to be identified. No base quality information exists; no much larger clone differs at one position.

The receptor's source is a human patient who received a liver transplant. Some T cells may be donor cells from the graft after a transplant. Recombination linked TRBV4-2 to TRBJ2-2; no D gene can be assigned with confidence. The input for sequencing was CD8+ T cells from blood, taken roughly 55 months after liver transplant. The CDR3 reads CASSQDRIVTGSLTGELFF. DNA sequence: TGTGCCAGCAGCCAAGATCGTATAGTGACTGGCAGCCTCACCGGGGAGCTGTTTTTT.